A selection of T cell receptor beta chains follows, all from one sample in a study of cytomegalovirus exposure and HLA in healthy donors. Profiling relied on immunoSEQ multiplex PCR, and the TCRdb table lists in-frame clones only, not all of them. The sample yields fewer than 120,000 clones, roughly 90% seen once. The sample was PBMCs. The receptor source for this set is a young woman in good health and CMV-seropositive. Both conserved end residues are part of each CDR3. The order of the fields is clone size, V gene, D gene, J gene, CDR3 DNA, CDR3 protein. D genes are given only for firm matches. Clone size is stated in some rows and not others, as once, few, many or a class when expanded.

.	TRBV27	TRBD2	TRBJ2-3	TGTGCCAGCAGTCCGGGACTAGCGGGGACCGCAGATACGCAGTATTTT	CASSPGLAGTADTQYF
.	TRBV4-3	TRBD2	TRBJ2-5	TGCGCCAGCAGCCAAGAAGGTCCCGGGGGAGGGGAGACCCAGTACTTC	CASSQEGPGGGETQYF
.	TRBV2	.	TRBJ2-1	TGTGCCAGCAGCCGACAGGCCATGGGGTACAATGAGCAGTTCTTC	CASSRQAMGYNEQFF
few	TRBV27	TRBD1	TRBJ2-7	TGTGCCACCCGAAGATACAGGGGTAGCTACGAGCAGTACTTC	CATRRYRGSYEQYF
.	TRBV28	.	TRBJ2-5	TGTGCCAGCAGTTTATCTGCGGGGCAAGAGACCCAGTACTTC	CASSLSAGQETQYF
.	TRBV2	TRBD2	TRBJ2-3	TGTGCCAGCGCTAAGCGGGAGGGTAGCACAGATACGCAGTATTTT	CASAKREGSTDTQYF
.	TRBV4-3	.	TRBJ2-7	TGCGCCAGCAGCCAAGTCCTGCTGGACTCCGAGCAGTACTTC	CASSQVLLDSEQYF
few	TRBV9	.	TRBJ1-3	TGTGCCAGCAGCGCGACAGCTGGAAACACCATATATTTT	CASSATAGNTIYF
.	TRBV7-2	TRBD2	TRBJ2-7	TGTGCCAGCAGCTTCACAGGCGGGAGGGTCGAGCAGTACTTC	CASSFTGGRVEQYF
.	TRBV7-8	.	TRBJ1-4	TGTGCCAGCAGCCTCCGGGCACGGGGTGAAAAACTGTTTTTT	CASSLRARGEKLFF
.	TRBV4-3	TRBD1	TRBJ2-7	TGCGCCAGCAGCCAGGGGACAGGGTACTACGAGCAGTACTTC	CASSQGTGYYEQYF
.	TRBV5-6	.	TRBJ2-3	TGTGCCAGCAGCTTCTCTAGCACAGATACGCAGTATTTT	CASSFSSTDTQYF
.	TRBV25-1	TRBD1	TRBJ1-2	TGTGCCAGCAGTGACCTACAGGGGGACGGCTACACCTTC	CASSDLQGDGYTF
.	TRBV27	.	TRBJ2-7	TGTGCCAGCAGGGGGTACCTAGCCACCTACGAGCAGTACTTC	CASRGYLATYEQYF
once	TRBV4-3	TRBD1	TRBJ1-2	TGCGCCAGCAGCCAAGGACTATCAGGCGGGACAGGGGGGAAATGGTATGGCTACACCTTC	CASSQGLSGGTGGKWYGYTF
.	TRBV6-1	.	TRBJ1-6	TGTGCCAGCAGTGAATCAGGAAACTCACCCCTCCACTTT	CASSESGNSPLHF
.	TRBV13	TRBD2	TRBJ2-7	TGTGCCAGCAGCTACGGACTAGCGGGGGGTCCCTACGAGCAGTACTTC	CASSYGLAGGPYEQYF
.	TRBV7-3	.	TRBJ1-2	TGTGCCAGCATCATTCGAGAGGGAGCTAACTATGGCTACACCTTC	CASIIREGANYGYTF
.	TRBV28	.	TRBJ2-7	TGTGCCAGCAGGAATGGGGGGATCGTTTCCTACGAGCAGTACTTC	CASRNGGIVSYEQYF
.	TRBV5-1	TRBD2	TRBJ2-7	TGCGCCAGCAGTTTAGGGACTAGCGGGTTCTACGAGCAGTACTTC	CASSLGTSGFYEQYF
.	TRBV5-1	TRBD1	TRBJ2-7	TGCGCCAGCAGCCAACCACAGGGGGGCGAGCAGTACTTC	CASSQPQGGEQYF
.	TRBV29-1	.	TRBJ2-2	TGCAGCGGTGCGCAGGTTCACACCGGGGAGCTGTTTTTT	CSGAQVHTGELFF
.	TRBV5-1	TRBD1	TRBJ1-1	TGCGCCAGCAGCTTACAGGGGGGGAAAACTGAAGCTTTCTTT	CASSLQGGKTEAFF